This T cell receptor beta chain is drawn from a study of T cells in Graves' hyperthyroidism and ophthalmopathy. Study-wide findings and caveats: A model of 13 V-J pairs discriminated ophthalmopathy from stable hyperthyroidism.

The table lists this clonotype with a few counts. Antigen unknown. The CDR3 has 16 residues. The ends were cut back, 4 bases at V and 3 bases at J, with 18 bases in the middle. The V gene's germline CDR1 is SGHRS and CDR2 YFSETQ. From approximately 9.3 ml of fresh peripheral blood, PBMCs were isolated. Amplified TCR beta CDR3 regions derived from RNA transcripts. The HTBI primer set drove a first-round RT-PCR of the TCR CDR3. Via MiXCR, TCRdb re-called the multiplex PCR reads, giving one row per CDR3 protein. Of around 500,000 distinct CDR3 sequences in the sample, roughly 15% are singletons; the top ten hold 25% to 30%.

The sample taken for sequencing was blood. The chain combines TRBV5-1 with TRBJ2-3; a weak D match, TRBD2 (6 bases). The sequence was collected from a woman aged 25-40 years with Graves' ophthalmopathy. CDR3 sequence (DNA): TGCGCCAGCAGCCAAGCGCCCGCCGGGGGAACAGATACGCAGTATTTT. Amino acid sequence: CASSQAPAGGTDTQYF.